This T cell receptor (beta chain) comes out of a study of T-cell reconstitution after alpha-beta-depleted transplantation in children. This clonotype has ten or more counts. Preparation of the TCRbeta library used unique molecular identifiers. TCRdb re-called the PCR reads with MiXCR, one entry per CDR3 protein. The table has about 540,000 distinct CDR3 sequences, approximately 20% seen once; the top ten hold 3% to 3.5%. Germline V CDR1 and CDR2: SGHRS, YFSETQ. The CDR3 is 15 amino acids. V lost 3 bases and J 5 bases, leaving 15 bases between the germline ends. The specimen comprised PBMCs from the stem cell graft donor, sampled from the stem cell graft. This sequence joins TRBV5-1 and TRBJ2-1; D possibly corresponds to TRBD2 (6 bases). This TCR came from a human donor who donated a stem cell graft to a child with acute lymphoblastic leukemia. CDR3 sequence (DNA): TGCGCCAGCAGCTCCCCCGCGGGATGGGACAATGAGCAGTTCTTC. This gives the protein CASSSPAGWDNEQFF.